Sequencing of this T cell receptor beta chain was carried out in a study of T cell responses to AZD1222 COVID-19 vaccine (dated by TCRdb to the early 2020s). General notes on the study: Because spike-specific TCR depth and breadth did not differ between the two schedules, AZD1222 recipients who got a second dose at roughly 4 weeks were pooled with those who got a second dose at roughly 12 weeks. Trial participants were enrolled by age into subgroups of 18-55, 56-69 and 70-plus years, and around 150, 28 and 57 TCR-sequenced participants, respectively, were included in these subgroups. A total of just over 230 trial participants underwent TCR sequencing, of whom about 200 received two doses of AZD1222 and 26 received two doses of the MenACWY control vaccine. What the work shows at the level of the full study, not this receptor alone: Because no day 14 peak-response samples were available, repertoires were characterized only after the peak T cell response. Participants were mostly white British, with more females than males. The authors suggested clonal diversity may have been underestimated. Vaccine-associated CD4 TCRs spanned the whole spike protein, with dominant responses in regions 160-218 and 743-854. Reportedly, almost half of the unique spike-specific TCRs recognized epitopes lying outside the regions that are mutated in the B.1.351 and B.1.1.7 variants. The 56-69-year group was small, and its depth increase did not reach significance, likely because of low power. After two AZD1222 doses, both the breadth and the depth of spike-specific TCRs were significantly higher than at day 0 and than in MenACWY recipients. Conclusions about previously exposed vaccinees are limited, since just a handful of AZD1222 recipients were seropositive for SARS-CoV-2 at baseline.

This sample's time point label indicates: baseline before first vaccination. Vaccinee samples were obtained from the UK trials COV001 and COV002, which included a single-blind randomized controlled phase 2/3 trial of AZD1222 (ChAdOx1 nCoV-19) in healthy adults. Trial participant PBMC samples were collected at day 0 and day 28 after the second dose for TCRbeta chain sequencing. To note about this clone: There is no known antigen for this receptor. Nothing much larger sits one base from this clone, and base qualities are not available.

There are 16 amino acids in the CDR3, from cysteine to phenylalanine inclusive. Only the CDR3 part of the read is kept: 48 bases, read in frame from the first base. The germline V gene supplies CDR1 SGHVS and CDR2 FQNEAQ. Relative to germline, V is missing 5 bases and J is missing 8 bases, with 12 bases of the junction outside any gene match. The CDR3 regions of human TCRbeta chains were subjected to immunosequencing. In the source study's methods: TCRs in the repertoires were compared against a reference library of SARS-CoV-2-specific TCRs that had been generated with the MIRA antigen-specificity platform. Breadth meant the fraction of unique TCRs that were SARS-CoV-2-associated, whereas depth meant the fraction of total T cells that were SARS-CoV-2-associated. Using the MIRA data, each spike-specific TCR was mapped to the spike region that the TCR reacts to and placed in a CD4 or CD8 class. Log10-transformed breadth and depth values were compared by one-way ANOVA with Sidak's multiple comparisons tests. Drawn from immuneACCESS, this table holds only the in-frame rearrangements with V and J called that TCRdb kept. Clones are partly lost; checked studies trace under half to an unresolved V gene and leave the rest unexplained. The DNA gave D and trimming, while V, J and clone size come from that table. This sample holds about 100,000 clones; 85% to 90% were observed only once. The ten largest clonotypes hold around a sixth of the sample.

In this chain, TRBV7-8 is recombined with TRBJ1-4; 9 bases in between match TRBD1. The starting material was peripheral blood, obtained on day 0 of AZD1222 vaccination. The sequence derives from an adult in good health. The DNA sequence is TGTGCCAGCAGCCGTATTAGACAGGGGGTAGAAGAAAAACTGTTTTTT. Translation gives CASSRIRQGVEEKLFF.